This is a list of T cell receptor beta chains from one sample in a study of Ad26.COV2.S vaccination and SARS-CoV-2 variants. The table came from immunoSEQ multiplex PCR; TCRdb's copy has only in-frame clones and leaves some out. The sample includes about 400,000 clones, approximately 87% of them seen just once. The sample in question was peripheral blood, obtained in a trial of Ad26.COV2.S vaccine versus placebo. These receptors originate from a person aged 18-65 years who received the Ad26.COV2.S COVID-19 vaccine or a placebo. The CDR3 runs from the conserved cysteine through the conserved F or W. A D gene is named only where the DNA matches it firmly. Rows may omit the clone size; those that give it use once, few, many or a size class.

clone size: .; J gene: TRBJ2-1; CDR3 length: 16; V gene: TRBV5-1; D gene: .; CDR3 protein: CASSPAGVGSPNEQFF; CDR3 DNA: TGCGCCAGCAGCCCCGCCGGAGTAGGGTCCCCCAATGAGCAGTTCTTC
clone size: .; J gene: TRBJ2-7; CDR3 length: 14; V gene: TRBV19; D gene: TRBD1; CDR3 protein: CASSSRDRPYGQYF; CDR3 DNA: TGTGCCAGTAGTTCACGGGACAGACCCTACGGGCAGTACTTC
clone size: .; J gene: TRBJ2-1; CDR3 length: 14; V gene: TRBV11-2; D gene: TRBD1; CDR3 protein: CASSVGQGAKEQFF; CDR3 DNA: TGTGCCAGCAGCGTAGGACAGGGGGCTAAAGAGCAGTTCTTC
clone size: few; J gene: TRBJ1-2; CDR3 length: 15; V gene: TRBV6-6; D gene: .; CDR3 protein: CASSYYRQVNYGYTF; CDR3 DNA: TGTGCCAGCAGTTACTACCGACAGGTTAACTATGGCTACACCTTC
clone size: .; J gene: TRBJ2-7; CDR3 length: 15; V gene: TRBV5-1; D gene: .; CDR3 protein: CASSSHGGGSYEQYF; CDR3 DNA: TGCGCCAGCAGCAGCCACGGGGGCGGGTCCTACGAGCAGTACTTC
clone size: .; J gene: TRBJ2-1; CDR3 length: 17; V gene: TRBV5-4; D gene: .; CDR3 protein: CASSLGGSNLAINEQFF; CDR3 DNA: TGTGCCAGCAGCTTGGGAGGCTCGAACCTGGCTATCAATGAGCAGTTCTTC
clone size: .; J gene: TRBJ2-1; CDR3 length: 16; V gene: TRBV28; D gene: TRBD2; CDR3 protein: CASSLYQRGAGNEQFF; CDR3 DNA: TGTGCCAGCAGTTTATACCAGCGGGGGGCGGGCAATGAGCAGTTCTTC
clone size: .; J gene: TRBJ2-3; CDR3 length: 15; V gene: TRBV5-1; D gene: TRBD1; CDR3 protein: CASSWEYRGGDTQYF; CDR3 DNA: TGCGCCAGCAGCTGGGAATACAGGGGTGGAGATACGCAGTATTTT
clone size: .; J gene: TRBJ2-2; CDR3 length: 14; V gene: TRBV6-5; D gene: .; CDR3 protein: CASAGVGATGELFF; CDR3 DNA: TGTGCCAGCGCGGGCGTGGGGGCCACCGGGGAGCTGTTTTTT
clone size: .; J gene: TRBJ1-5; CDR3 length: 14; V gene: TRBV3-1/TRBV3-2; D gene: TRBD1; CDR3 protein: CASSQVTGGQPQHF; CDR3 DNA: TGTGCCAGCAGCCAAGTAACAGGGGGTCAGCCCCAGCATTTT
clone size: .; J gene: TRBJ1-2; CDR3 length: 13; V gene: TRBV30; D gene: .; CDR3 protein: CAWSGGGDYGYTF; CDR3 DNA: TGTGCCTGGAGTGGGGGGGGTGACTATGGCTACACCTTC
clone size: .; J gene: TRBJ2-3; CDR3 length: 16; V gene: TRBV5-1; D gene: .; CDR3 protein: CASSPNSGGPTDTQYF; CDR3 DNA: TGCGCCAGCAGCCCAAATTCCGGGGGCCCCACAGATACGCAGTATTTT
clone size: .; J gene: TRBJ2-7; CDR3 length: 12; V gene: TRBV28; D gene: .; CDR3 protein: CASSLSPYEQYF; CDR3 DNA: TGTGCCAGCAGTTTGAGCCCCTACGAGCAGTACTTC
clone size: .; J gene: TRBJ2-1; CDR3 length: 14; V gene: TRBV9; D gene: TRBD2; CDR3 protein: CASSSSGAHNEQFF; CDR3 DNA: TGTGCCAGCAGCTCTAGCGGGGCTCACAATGAGCAGTTCTTC
clone size: .; J gene: TRBJ2-3; CDR3 length: 14; V gene: TRBV5-1; D gene: .; CDR3 protein: CASSPAWDTDTQYF; CDR3 DNA: TGCGCCAGCAGCCCCGCGTGGGACACAGATACGCAGTATTTT
clone size: .; J gene: TRBJ1-6; CDR3 length: 15; V gene: TRBV28; D gene: TRBD1; CDR3 protein: CASSLRGSYNSPLHF; CDR3 DNA: TGTGCCAGCAGTCTCAGGGGGTCCTATAATTCACCCCTCCACTTT
clone size: .; J gene: TRBJ2-1; CDR3 length: 11; V gene: TRBV2; D gene: TRBD1; CDR3 protein: CASRQGNEQFF; CDR3 DNA: TGTGCCAGCAGACAGGGGAATGAGCAGTTCTTC
clone size: .; J gene: TRBJ1-2; CDR3 length: 15; V gene: TRBV28; D gene: .; CDR3 protein: CASSLPHRTSGGYTF; CDR3 DNA: TGTGCCAGCAGTCTCCCACACAGGACCTCGGGGGGCTACACCTTC
clone size: .; J gene: TRBJ1-1; CDR3 length: 14; V gene: TRBV7-2; D gene: .; CDR3 protein: CASSLQRVDTEAFF; CDR3 DNA: TGTGCCAGCAGCTTACAAAGGGTTGACACTGAAGCTTTCTTT
clone size: .; J gene: TRBJ2-3; CDR3 length: 15; V gene: TRBV11-2; D gene: TRBD1; CDR3 protein: CASSSPRTGEDTQYF; CDR3 DNA: TGTGCCAGCAGCTCGCCTCGGACAGGGGAAGATACGCAGTATTTT
clone size: .; J gene: TRBJ2-6; CDR3 length: 14; V gene: TRBV27; D gene: .; CDR3 protein: CASSFGRGANVLTF; CDR3 DNA: TGTGCCAGCAGTTTTGGGCGTGGGGCCAACGTCCTGACTTTC
clone size: .; J gene: TRBJ2-5; CDR3 length: 13; V gene: TRBV3-1/TRBV3-2; D gene: .; CDR3 protein: CASSQMIRETQYF; CDR3 DNA: TGTGCCAGCAGCCAAATGATTCGGGAGACCCAGTACTTC
clone size: .; J gene: TRBJ1-5; CDR3 length: 18; V gene: TRBV9; D gene: .; CDR3 protein: CASSPGRGGELSNQPQHF; CDR3 DNA: TGTGCCAGCAGCCCCGGGAGAGGAGGAGAGTTAAGCAATCAGCCCCAGCATTTT
clone size: .; J gene: TRBJ2-3; CDR3 length: 17; V gene: TRBV28; D gene: TRBD2; CDR3 protein: CASSLSPAGGLSDTQYF; CDR3 DNA: TGTGCCAGCAGTTTATCTCCAGCGGGGGGATTATCAGATACGCAGTATTTT
clone size: .; J gene: TRBJ2-7; CDR3 length: 15; V gene: TRBV5-4; D gene: TRBD1; CDR3 protein: CASSLDQGAGYEQYF; CDR3 DNA: TGTGCCAGCAGCTTAGACCAGGGGGCGGGGTACGAGCAGTACTTC
clone size: .; J gene: TRBJ1-1; CDR3 length: 15; V gene: TRBV10-3; D gene: .; CDR3 protein: CAISDRAVLNTEAFF; CDR3 DNA: TGTGCCATCAGTGACAGGGCGGTTTTGAACACTGAAGCTTTCTTT
clone size: .; J gene: TRBJ2-5; CDR3 length: 14; V gene: TRBV6-5; D gene: TRBD2; CDR3 protein: CAARPGLALETQYF; CDR3 DNA: TGTGCCGCCCGGCCGGGACTAGCGTTGGAGACCCAGTACTTC
clone size: .; J gene: TRBJ1-6; CDR3 length: 15; V gene: TRBV7-9; D gene: .; CDR3 protein: CASSLDQGKYSPLHF; CDR3 DNA: TGTGCCAGCAGCTTAGATCAGGGGAAGTACTCACCCCTCCACTTT
clone size: .; J gene: TRBJ2-5; CDR3 length: 14; V gene: TRBV5-4; D gene: TRBD1; CDR3 protein: CASSPRTGSETQYF; CDR3 DNA: TGTGCCAGCAGCCCCCGGACAGGGAGTGAGACCCAGTACTTC
clone size: .; J gene: TRBJ2-7; CDR3 length: 14; V gene: TRBV6-5; D gene: .; CDR3 protein: CASRARGQDYEQYF; CDR3 DNA: TGTGCCAGCAGGGCCCGGGGGCAGGACTACGAGCAGTACTTC
clone size: .; J gene: TRBJ2-7; CDR3 length: 16; V gene: TRBV7-8; D gene: TRBD2; CDR3 protein: CASSLNGAGGPHEQYF; CDR3 DNA: TGTGCCAGCAGCTTAAACGGGGCGGGGGGGCCTCACGAGCAGTACTTC
clone size: .; J gene: TRBJ1-2; CDR3 length: 14; V gene: TRBV19; D gene: .; CDR3 protein: CASSIPPREQGQTF; CDR3 DNA: TGTGCCAGTAGTATCCCACCCCGGGAGCAGGGCCAAACCTTC
clone size: .; J gene: TRBJ2-7; CDR3 length: 15; V gene: TRBV2; D gene: .; CDR3 protein: CASSETGGPAYEQYF; CDR3 DNA: TGTGCCAGCAGTGAAACGGGGGGCCCAGCCTACGAGCAGTACTTC
clone size: .; J gene: TRBJ2-3; CDR3 length: 15; V gene: TRBV5-4; D gene: TRBD2; CDR3 protein: CASKTTSGAGDTQYF; CDR3 DNA: TGTGCCAGCAAGACGACTAGCGGCGCGGGAGATACGCAGTATTTT
clone size: .; J gene: TRBJ1-6; CDR3 length: 16; V gene: TRBV7-2; D gene: .; CDR3 protein: CASSLPRGRNNSPLHF; CDR3 DNA: TGTGCCAGCAGCCTCCCCCGGGGCCGGAATAATTCACCCCTCCACTTT
clone size: .; J gene: TRBJ2-1; CDR3 length: 16; V gene: TRBV6-5; D gene: TRBD1; CDR3 protein: CASSWDRSFSYNEQFF; CDR3 DNA: TGTGCCAGCAGTTGGGACAGGTCCTTCTCCTACAATGAGCAGTTCTTC
clone size: .; J gene: TRBJ2-1; CDR3 length: 17; V gene: TRBV6-2/TRBV6-3; D gene: .; CDR3 protein: CASSYNQVGPNNNEQFF; CDR3 DNA: TGTGCCAGCAGTTACAATCAGGTGGGGCCGAACAACAATGAGCAGTTCTTC
clone size: .; J gene: TRBJ2-7; CDR3 length: 14; V gene: TRBV20-1; D gene: TRBD1; CDR3 protein: CSASSGTGTYEQYF; CDR3 DNA: TGCAGTGCTAGTTCCGGGACAGGGACCTACGAGCAGTACTTC
clone size: .; J gene: TRBJ2-2; CDR3 length: 14; V gene: TRBV6-4; D gene: .; CDR3 protein: CASSDATSTGELFF; CDR3 DNA: TGTGCCAGCAGTGACGCTACTAGCACCGGGGAGCTGTTTTTT
clone size: .; J gene: TRBJ1-5; CDR3 length: 19; V gene: TRBV12-2; D gene: .; CDR3 protein: CASRLARTEYDYSNQPQHF; CDR3 DNA: TGTGCAAGTCGCTTAGCGCGGACAGAATACGACTATAGCAATCAGCCCCAGCATTTT
clone size: .; J gene: TRBJ2-1; CDR3 length: 15; V gene: TRBV7-4; D gene: .; CDR3 protein: CASSFVEGRGYEQFF; CDR3 DNA: TGTGCCAGCAGCTTTGTGGAGGGCAGGGGGTATGAGCAGTTCTTC
clone size: once; J gene: TRBJ2-7; CDR3 length: 14; V gene: TRBV9; D gene: .; CDR3 protein: CASSVGAGSYEQYF; CDR3 DNA: TGTGCCAGCAGCGTAGGGGCAGGGAGTTACGAGCAGTACTTC
clone size: .; J gene: TRBJ2-2; CDR3 length: 16; V gene: TRBV9; D gene: TRBD1; CDR3 protein: CASSVDRTGAPGELFF; CDR3 DNA: TGTGCCAGCAGCGTAGATAGGACAGGGGCCCCCGGGGAGCTGTTTTTT
clone size: few; J gene: TRBJ1-1; CDR3 length: 13; V gene: TRBV19; D gene: .; CDR3 protein: CASSLGDNTEAFF; CDR3 DNA: TGTGCCAGTAGTTTGGGAGATAACACTGAAGCTTTCTTT
clone size: .; J gene: TRBJ2-7; CDR3 length: 15; V gene: TRBV7-9; D gene: TRBD1; CDR3 protein: CASSSPRDSSYEQYF; CDR3 DNA: TGTGCCAGCAGCTCACCCCGGGACAGCTCCTACGAGCAGTACTTC
clone size: .; J gene: TRBJ2-5; CDR3 length: 15; V gene: TRBV7-3; D gene: .; CDR3 protein: CASSRTGTPQETQYF; CDR3 DNA: TGTGCCAGCAGCCGGACCGGGACGCCCCAAGAGACCCAGTACTTC
clone size: .; J gene: TRBJ2-5; CDR3 length: 11; V gene: TRBV2; D gene: .; CDR3 protein: CASREGGAQYF; CDR3 DNA: TGTGCCAGCAGAGAAGGGGGGGCCCAGTACTTC
clone size: .; J gene: TRBJ1-2; CDR3 length: 15; V gene: TRBV7-9; D gene: .; CDR3 protein: CASSRVWENDYGYTF; CDR3 DNA: TGTGCCAGCAGCAGGGTGTGGGAAAACGACTATGGCTACACCTTC
clone size: .; J gene: TRBJ2-7; CDR3 length: 14; V gene: TRBV6-5; D gene: .; CDR3 protein: CASSRGGGSLAQYF; CDR3 DNA: TGTGCCAGCAGCAGAGGTGGAGGGTCCTTAGCGCAGTACTTC